The rows below give T cell receptor beta chains drawn from one sample of a study of blood T cell repertoires in COVID-19. Profiled with immunoSEQ multiplex PCR; TCRdb holds only in-frame clones, not every one. The repertoire consists of about 140,000 clones, with roughly four fifths occurring once and the leading ten covering 4%. What was sequenced was peripheral blood. The source of these receptors is a woman in her fifties or sixties with acute or convalescent COVID-19. CDR3s include the opening cysteine and the closing phenylalanine or tryptophan. A D gene is named only where the DNA matches it firmly. Only part of the rows carry a size: once, few, many, or a class if the clone is expanded.

>.|TRBV6-5|.|TRBJ1-2
TGTGCCAGCAGCCCGTCGTCTAACTATGGCTACACCTTC
CASSPSSNYGYTF
>.|TRBV18|.|TRBJ2-3
TGTGCCAGCTCACCACCGAGGGTGGGAGTCACAGATACGCAGTATTTT
CASSPPRVGVTDTQYF
>few|TRBV7-9|TRBD1|TRBJ1-2
TGTGCCAGCAGCCCGGGACAGTCCTATGGCTACACCTTC
CASSPGQSYGYTF
>.|TRBV28|TRBD2|TRBJ2-7
TGTGCCAGCAGTGTCGGGACTAGCGGGAGGGCGAGCTCCTACGAGCAGTACTTC
CASSVGTSGRASSYEQYF
>.|TRBV28|TRBD2|TRBJ2-3
TGTGCCAGCAGTTTAGACCCGCTAGCGGGGAACACAGATACGCAGTATTTT
CASSLDPLAGNTDTQYF
>.|TRBV21-1|.|TRBJ2-4
TGTGCCAGCAGCGCCGGGACTAGCGGGAGTCGTAATAAGGCCAAAAACATTCAGTACTTC
CASSAGTSGSRNKAKNIQYF
>.|TRBV5-5|TRBD1|TRBJ2-7
TGTGCCAGCAGCAGACCGGGGACAGGGAGCTCCTACGAGCAGTACTTC
CASSRPGTGSSYEQYF
>.|TRBV7-9|.|TRBJ1-2
TGTGCCAGCAGCTTCGGACCCTTACAGGGCAACTATGGCTACACCTTC
CASSFGPLQGNYGYTF
>.|TRBV7-6|TRBD2|TRBJ2-3
TGTGCCAGCAGCTTCGGATTTAGCGGGAGTGCAGATACGCAGTATTTT
CASSFGFSGSADTQYF
>few|TRBV18|.|TRBJ1-2
TGTGCCAGCTCACCAAGTCAGGGGCCGGGCTATGGCTACACCTTC
CASSPSQGPGYGYTF
>.|TRBV11-3|TRBD1|TRBJ1-2
TGTGCCAGCAGCTTAGGGGCGGACAGGGGCTATGGCTACACCTTC
CASSLGADRGYGYTF
>.|TRBV28|.|TRBJ1-3
TGTGCCAGCAGTTTGTTTTGGGGGACGGGGGCTGGAAACACCATATATTTT
CASSLFWGTGAGNTIYF
>.|TRBV11-2|.|TRBJ2-3
TGTGCCAGCAGCCCATTTGGACAGTACTCCACAGATACGCAGTATTTT
CASSPFGQYSTDTQYF
>.|TRBV2|.|TRBJ1-3
TGTGCCAGCAGTGAGGCCCCACGAAACACCATATATTTT
CASSEAPRNTIYF
>.|TRBV13|.|TRBJ2-7
TGTGCCAGCAGCAAAGGGGAAAACGAGCAGTACTTC
CASSKGENEQYF
>.|TRBV24-1|.|TRBJ1-2
TGTGCCACCAGTGACCAAACAGGGAACTATGGCTACACCTTC
CATSDQTGNYGYTF
>once|TRBV27|.|TRBJ1-1
TGTGCCAGCAGTTTATTTCTTTCGGCCGGGTCTGAAGCTTTCTTT
CASSLFLSAGSEAFF
>.|TRBV2|TRBD1|TRBJ1-1
TGTGCCAGCAGGGACAGGCGGGACACTGAAGCTTTCTTT
CASRDRRDTEAFF
>.|TRBV28|TRBD2|TRBJ2-1
TGTGCCAGCAGTTTCCCCGGGACTAGCGCCCACAATGAGCAGTTCTTC
CASSFPGTSAHNEQFF
>few|TRBV5-4|.|TRBJ1-5
TGTGCCAGCAGCTTAGGGGGGGGTAGCAATCAGCCCCAGCATTTT
CASSLGGGSNQPQHF
>.|TRBV7-2|.|TRBJ2-7
TGTGCCAGCAGCCATGACCCACAGGGCTCCGAGCAGTACTTC
CASSHDPQGSEQYF
>.|TRBV5-8|TRBD1|TRBJ2-1
TGTGCCAGCAGCTTGACAGGGGGGTACAATGAGCAGTTCTTC
CASSLTGGYNEQFF